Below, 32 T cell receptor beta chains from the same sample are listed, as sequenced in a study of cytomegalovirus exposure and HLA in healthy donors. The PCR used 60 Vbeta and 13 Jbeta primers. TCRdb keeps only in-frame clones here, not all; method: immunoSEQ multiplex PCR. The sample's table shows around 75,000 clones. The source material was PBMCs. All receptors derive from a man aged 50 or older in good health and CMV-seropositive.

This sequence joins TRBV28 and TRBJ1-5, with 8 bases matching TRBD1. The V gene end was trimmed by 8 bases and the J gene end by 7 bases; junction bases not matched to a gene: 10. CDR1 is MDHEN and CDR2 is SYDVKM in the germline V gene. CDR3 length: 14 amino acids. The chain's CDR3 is CASHITGGWQPQHF. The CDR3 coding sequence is TGTGCCAGCCACATCACAGGGGGTTGGCAGCCCCAGCATTTT.

This CDR3 is CASSLRGQGMETQYF. The CDR3 DNA follows: TGTGCCAGCAGCCTACGGGGACAGGGAATGGAGACCCAGTACTTC. The chain links TRBV7-9 to TRBJ2-5; TRBD1 aligns across 9 bases. CDR1 is SEHNR and CDR2 is FQNEAQ in the germline V gene (reference sequence). V lost 5 bases to trimming and J lost 5 bases; unmatched junction nucleotides: 9. The CDR3 runs to 15 residues.

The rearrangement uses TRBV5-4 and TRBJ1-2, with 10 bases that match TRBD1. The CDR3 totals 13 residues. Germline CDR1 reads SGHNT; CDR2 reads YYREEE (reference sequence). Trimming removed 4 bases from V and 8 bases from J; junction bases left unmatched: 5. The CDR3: CASSRDRGGGYTF. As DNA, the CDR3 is TGTGCCAGCAGCCGGGACAGGGGAGGCGGCTACACCTTC. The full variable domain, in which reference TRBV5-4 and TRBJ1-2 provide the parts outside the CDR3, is ETGVTQSPTHLIKTRGQQVTLRCSSQSGHNTVSWYQQALGQGPQFIFQYYREEENGRGNFPPRFSGLQFPNYSSELNVNALELDDSALYLCASSRDRGGGYTFGSGTRLTVV.

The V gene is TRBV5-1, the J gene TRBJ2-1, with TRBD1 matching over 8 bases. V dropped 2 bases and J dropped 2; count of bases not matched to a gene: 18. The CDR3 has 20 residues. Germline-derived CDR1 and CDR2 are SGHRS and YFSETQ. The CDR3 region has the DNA TGCGCCAGCAGCTTCCCCCCGGGACAGGCGAGAAACAGTCCCTACAATGAGCAGTTCTTC. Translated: CASSFPPGQARNSPYNEQFF. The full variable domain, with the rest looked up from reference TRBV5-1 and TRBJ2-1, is KAGVTQTPRYLIKTRGQQVTLSCSPISGHRSVSWYQQTPGQGLQFLFEYFSETQRNKGNFPGRFSGRQFSNSRSEMNVSTLELGDSALYLCASSFPPGQARNSPYNEQFFGPGTRLTVL.

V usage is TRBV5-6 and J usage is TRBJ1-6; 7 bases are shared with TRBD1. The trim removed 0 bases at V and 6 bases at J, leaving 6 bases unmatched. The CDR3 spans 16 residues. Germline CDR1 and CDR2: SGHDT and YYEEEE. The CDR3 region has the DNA TGTGCCAGCAGCTTGGACAGGGGTTCCAGTAATTCACCCCTCCACTTT. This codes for CASSLDRGSSNSPLHF.

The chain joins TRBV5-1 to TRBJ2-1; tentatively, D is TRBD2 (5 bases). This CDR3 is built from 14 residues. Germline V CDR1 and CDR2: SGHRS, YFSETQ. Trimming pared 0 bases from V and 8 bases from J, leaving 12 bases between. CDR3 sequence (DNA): TGCGCCAGCAGCTTGGGACCCGCCGGGGATGAGCAGTTCTTC. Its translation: CASSLGPAGDEQFF.

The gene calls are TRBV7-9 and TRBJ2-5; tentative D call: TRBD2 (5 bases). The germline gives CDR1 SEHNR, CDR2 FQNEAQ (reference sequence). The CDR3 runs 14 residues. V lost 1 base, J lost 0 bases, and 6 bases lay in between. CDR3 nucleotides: TGTGCCAGCAGCTTAGAGCGGTACCAAGAGACCCAGTACTTC. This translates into CASSLERYQETQYF.

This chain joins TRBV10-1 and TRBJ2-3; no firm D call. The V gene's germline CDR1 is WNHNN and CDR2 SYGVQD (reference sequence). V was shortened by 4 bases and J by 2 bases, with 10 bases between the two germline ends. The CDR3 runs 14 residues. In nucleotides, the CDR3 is TGCGCCAGCAGTGGCGGCAGCCTCACAGATACGCAGTATTTT. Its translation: CASSGGSLTDTQYF.

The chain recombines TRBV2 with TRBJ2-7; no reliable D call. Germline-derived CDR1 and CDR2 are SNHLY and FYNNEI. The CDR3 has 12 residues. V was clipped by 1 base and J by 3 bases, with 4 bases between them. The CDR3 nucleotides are TGTGCCAGCAGTGAAGGGCACTACGAGCAGTACGTC. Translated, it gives CASSEGHYEQYV.

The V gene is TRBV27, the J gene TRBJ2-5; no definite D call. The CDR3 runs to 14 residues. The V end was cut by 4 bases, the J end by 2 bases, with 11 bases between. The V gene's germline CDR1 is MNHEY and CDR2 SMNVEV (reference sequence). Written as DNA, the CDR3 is TGTGCCAGCAGTTCCCTGAGCACTCAAGAGACCCAGTACTTC. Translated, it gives CASSSLSTQETQYF.

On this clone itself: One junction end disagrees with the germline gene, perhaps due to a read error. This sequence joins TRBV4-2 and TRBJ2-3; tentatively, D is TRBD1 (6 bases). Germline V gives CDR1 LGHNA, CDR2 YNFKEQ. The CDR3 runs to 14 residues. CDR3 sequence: CASTQRVGGDTQYF. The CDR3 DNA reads TGTGCCAGCACCCAAAGGGTAGGGGGAGATACGCAGTATTTT.

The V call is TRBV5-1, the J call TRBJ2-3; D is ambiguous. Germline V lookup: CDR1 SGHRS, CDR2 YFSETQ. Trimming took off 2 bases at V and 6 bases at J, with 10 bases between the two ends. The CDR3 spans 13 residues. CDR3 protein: CASSLDERDTQYF. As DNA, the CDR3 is TGCGCCAGCAGCTTAGATGAGAGGGATACGCAGTATTTT.

The CDR3 region has the DNA TGTGCCTGGAGCTTTTCCGGGACTGGAGGCTACACCTTC. Translation gives CAWSFSGTGGYTF. The chain joins TRBV30 to TRBJ1-2; tentative D call: TRBD1 (5 bases). V shed 3 bases and J shed 8 bases, with 16 bases lying between them. This CDR3 has 13 amino acids. Germline V gives CDR1 GTSNPN, CDR2 SVGIG (reference sequence).

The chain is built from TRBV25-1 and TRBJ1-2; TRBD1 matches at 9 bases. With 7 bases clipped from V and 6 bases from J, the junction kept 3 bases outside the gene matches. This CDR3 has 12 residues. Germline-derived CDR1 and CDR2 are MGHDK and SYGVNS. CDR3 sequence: CASNRGLNGYTF. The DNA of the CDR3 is TGTGCCAGCAACAGGGGGCTGAATGGCTACACCTTC.

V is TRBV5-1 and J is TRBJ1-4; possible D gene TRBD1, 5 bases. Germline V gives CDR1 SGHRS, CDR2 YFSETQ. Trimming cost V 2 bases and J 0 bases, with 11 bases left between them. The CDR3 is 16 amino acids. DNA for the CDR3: TGCGCCAGCAGCTTCGATCCAGGGTCAACTAATGAAAAACTGTTTTTT. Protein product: CASSFDPGSTNEKLFF.

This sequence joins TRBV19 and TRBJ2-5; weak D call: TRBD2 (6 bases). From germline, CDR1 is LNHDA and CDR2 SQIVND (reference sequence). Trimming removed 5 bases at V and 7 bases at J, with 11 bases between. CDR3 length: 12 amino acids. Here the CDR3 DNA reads TGTGCCAGTAGTGTTGTGGAGGGGACCCAGTACTTC. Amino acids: CASSVVEGTQYF.

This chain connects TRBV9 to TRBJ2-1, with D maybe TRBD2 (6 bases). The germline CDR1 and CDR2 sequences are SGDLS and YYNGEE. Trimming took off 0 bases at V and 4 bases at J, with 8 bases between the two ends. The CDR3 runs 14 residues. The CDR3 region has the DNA TGTGCCAGCAGCGTAGAAGGGACTTACAATGAGCAGTTCTTC. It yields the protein CASSVEGTYNEQFF.

CDR3 sequence: CASSIGTGTDTQYF. The CDR3 coding sequence is TGTGCCAGTAGTATAGGGACAGGCACAGATACGCAGTATTTT. The chain joins TRBV19 to TRBJ2-3; TRBD1 might be the D (6 bases). Per the germline V gene, CDR1 is LNHDA and CDR2 is SQIVND (reference sequence). CDR3 length equals 14 residues. Trimming left V 1 base short and J 1 base short, with 6 bases between.

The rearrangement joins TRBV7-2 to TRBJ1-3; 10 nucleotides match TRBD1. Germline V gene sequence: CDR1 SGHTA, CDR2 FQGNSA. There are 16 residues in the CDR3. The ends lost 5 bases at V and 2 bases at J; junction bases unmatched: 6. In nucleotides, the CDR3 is TGTGCCAGCAGCCCGGGACAGGGGTTGGCTGGAAACACCATATATTTT. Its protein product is CASSPGQGLAGNTIYF.

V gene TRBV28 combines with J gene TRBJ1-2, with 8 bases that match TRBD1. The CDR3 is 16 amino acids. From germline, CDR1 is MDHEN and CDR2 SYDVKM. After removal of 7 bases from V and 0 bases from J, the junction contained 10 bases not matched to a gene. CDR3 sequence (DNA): TGTGCCAGCACCCTTTCAGGGGGCGCGTCTAACTATGGCTACACCTTC. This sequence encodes CASTLSGGASNYGYTF.

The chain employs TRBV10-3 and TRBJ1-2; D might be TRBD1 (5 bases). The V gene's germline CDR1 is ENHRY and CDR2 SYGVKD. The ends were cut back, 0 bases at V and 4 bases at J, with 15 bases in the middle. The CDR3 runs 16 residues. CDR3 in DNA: TGTGCCATCAGTGAGTCCCTCGGACACCTGATCTATGGCTACACCTTC. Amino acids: CAISESLGHLIYGYTF.

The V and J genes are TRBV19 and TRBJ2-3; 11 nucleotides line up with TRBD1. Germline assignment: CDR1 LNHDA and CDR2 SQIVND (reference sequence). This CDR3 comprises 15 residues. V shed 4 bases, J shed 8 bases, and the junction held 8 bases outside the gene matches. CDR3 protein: CASSTSGQGGGTQYF. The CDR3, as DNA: TGTGCCAGTAGTACCTCGGGACAGGGGGGGGGTACGCAGTATTTT.

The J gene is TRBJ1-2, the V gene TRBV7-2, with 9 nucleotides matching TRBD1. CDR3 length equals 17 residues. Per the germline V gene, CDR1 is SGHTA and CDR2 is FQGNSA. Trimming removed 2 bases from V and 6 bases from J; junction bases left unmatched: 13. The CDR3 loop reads CASSLSDRGGFGNGYTF. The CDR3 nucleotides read TGTGCCAGCAGCTTATCGGACAGGGGAGGATTCGGGAATGGCTACACCTTC.

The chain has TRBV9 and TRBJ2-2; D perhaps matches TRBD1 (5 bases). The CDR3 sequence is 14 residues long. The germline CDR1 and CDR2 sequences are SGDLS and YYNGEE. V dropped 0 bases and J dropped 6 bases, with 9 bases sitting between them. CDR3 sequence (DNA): TGTGCCAGCAGCGTAGCCAGGACACCCGGGGAGCTGTTTTTT. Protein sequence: CASSVARTPGELFF. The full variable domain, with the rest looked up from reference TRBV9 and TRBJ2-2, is DSGVTQTPKHLITATGQRVTLRCSPRSGDLSVYWYQQSLDQGLQFLIQYYNGEERAKGNILERFSAQQFPDLHSELNLSSLELGDSALYFCASSVARTPGELFFGEGSRLTVL.

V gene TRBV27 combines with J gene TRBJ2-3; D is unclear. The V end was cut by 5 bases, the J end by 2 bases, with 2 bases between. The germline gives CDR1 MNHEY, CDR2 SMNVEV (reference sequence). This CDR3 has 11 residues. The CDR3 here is CASSHTDTQYF. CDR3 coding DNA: TGTGCCAGCAGTCACACAGATACGCAGTATTTT.

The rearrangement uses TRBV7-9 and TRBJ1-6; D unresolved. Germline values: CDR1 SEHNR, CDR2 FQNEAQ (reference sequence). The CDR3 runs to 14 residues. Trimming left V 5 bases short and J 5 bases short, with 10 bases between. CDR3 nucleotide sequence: TGTGCCAGCAGCCCGGACGGGAATAATTCACCCCTCCACTTT. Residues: CASSPDGNNSPLHF.

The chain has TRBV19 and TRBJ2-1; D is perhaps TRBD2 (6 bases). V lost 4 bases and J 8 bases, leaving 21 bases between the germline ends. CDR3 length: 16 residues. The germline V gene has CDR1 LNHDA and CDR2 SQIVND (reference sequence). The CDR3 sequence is CASSTSPREPRDEQFF. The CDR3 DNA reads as TGTGCCAGTAGTACGAGCCCCCGGGAGCCGCGGGATGAGCAGTTCTTC.

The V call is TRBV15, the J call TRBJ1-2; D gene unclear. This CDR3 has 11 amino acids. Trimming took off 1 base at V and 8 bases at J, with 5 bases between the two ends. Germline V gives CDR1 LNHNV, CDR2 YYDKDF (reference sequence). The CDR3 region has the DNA TGTGCCACCAGCAGAGGAGGGGGCTACACCTTC. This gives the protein CATSRGGGYTF.

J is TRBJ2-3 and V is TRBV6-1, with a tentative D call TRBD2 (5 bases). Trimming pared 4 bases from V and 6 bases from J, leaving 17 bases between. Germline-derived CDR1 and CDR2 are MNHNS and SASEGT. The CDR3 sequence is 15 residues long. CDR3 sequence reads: CASSAQFILADTQYF. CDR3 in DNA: TGTGCCAGCAGTGCCCAATTCATTTTAGCGGATACGCAGTATTTT.

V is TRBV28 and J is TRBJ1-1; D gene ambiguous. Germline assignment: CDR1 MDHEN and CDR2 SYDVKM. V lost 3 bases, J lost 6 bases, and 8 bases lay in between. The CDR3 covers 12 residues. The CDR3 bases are TGTGCCAGCAGTTTCCAGAATTCTGAAGCTTTCTTT. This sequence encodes CASSFQNSEAFF.

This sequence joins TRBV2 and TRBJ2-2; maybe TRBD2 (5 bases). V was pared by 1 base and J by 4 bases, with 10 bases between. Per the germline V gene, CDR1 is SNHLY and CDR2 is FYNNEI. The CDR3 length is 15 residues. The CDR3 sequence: CASSEVPRGTGELFF. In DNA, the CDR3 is TGTGCCAGCAGTGAAGTTCCACGGGGCACCGGGGAGCTGTTTTTT.

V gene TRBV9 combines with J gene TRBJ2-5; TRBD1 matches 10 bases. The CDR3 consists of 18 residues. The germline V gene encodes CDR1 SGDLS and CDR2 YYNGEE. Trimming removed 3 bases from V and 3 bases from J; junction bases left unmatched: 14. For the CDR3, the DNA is TGTGCCAGCAGCGCTCCTCGGACAGGGGGTATGTGGGAAGAGACCCAGTACTTC. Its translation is CASSAPRTGGMWEETQYF.